The clone carrying this T cell receptor beta chain was detected ten times or more. The sample is drawn from a study of CD8 T cells in ankylosing spondylitis. Quantitative 5'-RACE was performed with molecular barcodes, and it yielded the TCR beta libraries. TCRdb re-called the 5' RACE reads through MiXCR, storing one row per CDR3 protein. Among under 250,000 distinct CDR3 sequences, 30% to 40% were seen once, and the ten largest hold around 4.5%. The TCR sequence derives from a male donor with ankylosing spondylitis or in good health (not recorded which). Sample: blood, either unsorted or a sorted T cell fraction (not recorded which).

The CDR3 reads CSVEKGTVNNEQFF. CDR3 in DNA: TGCAGCGTTGAAAAAGGGACAGTTAACAATGAGCAGTTCTTC. The chain recombines TRBV29-1 with TRBJ2-1; 7 bases map to TRBD1. This CDR3 is 14 amino acids long. In germline, CDR1 is SQVTM, CDR2 ANQGSEA. V was pared by 2 bases and J by 5 bases, with 6 bases of the junction left unmatched.